Listed below are T cell receptor beta chains from one sample, sequenced in a study of PD-1 blockade in classical Hodgkin lymphoma. TCRdb's copy holds only in-frame clones and misses some; the assay was immunoSEQ multiplex PCR. The table shows 31,000 or so clones, with approximately 83% occurring only once. Sequences were derived from CD4+ T cells from blood, sampled at baseline. The source of these receptors is a human donor with classical Hodgkin lymphoma. The CDR3 runs from the conserved cysteine through the conserved F or W. Each record gives: V gene, clone size, D gene, J gene, CDR3 DNA, CDR3 protein. D genes are given only for firm matches. Clone size is given for some rows only: seen once, a few or many times, or a class if the clone is expanded.

V gene: TRBV6-6; clone size: -; D gene: -; J gene: TRBJ2-3; CDR3 DNA: TGTGCCAGCAGTCGCTCAGATACGCAGTATTTT; CDR3 protein: CASSRSDTQYF
V gene: TRBV4-1; clone size: few; D gene: TRBD1; J gene: TRBJ1-2; CDR3 DNA: TGCGCCAGCAGCCAAGATGGGCAGGGGGCTAACTATGGCTACACCTTC; CDR3 protein: CASSQDGQGANYGYTF
V gene: TRBV2; clone size: -; D gene: -; J gene: TRBJ2-1; CDR3 DNA: TGTGCCAGCAGTGAAGACTACCGTTACAATGAGCAGTTCTTC; CDR3 protein: CASSEDYRYNEQFF
V gene: TRBV4-1; clone size: -; D gene: TRBD2; J gene: TRBJ2-3; CDR3 DNA: TGCGCCAGCAGCGGGACTAGCGCCCTCGATACGCAGTATTTT; CDR3 protein: CASSGTSALDTQYF
V gene: TRBV6-5; clone size: -; D gene: -; J gene: TRBJ2-2; CDR3 DNA: TGTGCCAGCAGTTATAAACGACGGGTAAACACCGGGGAGCTGTTTTTT; CDR3 protein: CASSYKRRVNTGELFF
V gene: TRBV27; clone size: -; D gene: -; J gene: TRBJ1-1; CDR3 DNA: TGTGCCACAGGGGATGGTATCGCGAACACTGAAGCTTTCTTT; CDR3 protein: CATGDGIANTEAFF
V gene: TRBV21-1; clone size: -; D gene: -; J gene: TRBJ1-5; CDR3 DNA: TGTGCCAGCAGTTGGGACAGCAATCAGCCCCAGCATTTT; CDR3 protein: CASSWDSNQPQHF
V gene: TRBV11-3; clone size: -; D gene: TRBD1; J gene: TRBJ1-1; CDR3 DNA: TGTGCCAGCAGCTCTGGGTACAGGGGGCCGGGCACTGAAGCTTTCTTT; CDR3 protein: CASSSGYRGPGTEAFF
V gene: TRBV27; clone size: -; D gene: TRBD1; J gene: TRBJ2-7; CDR3 DNA: TGTGCCAGCAGTTCGTCCCTTTTCAACCGGGACAGGGCCCCTGAGCAGTACTTC; CDR3 protein: CASSSSLFNRDRAPEQYF
V gene: TRBV4-2; clone size: -; D gene: -; J gene: TRBJ2-1; CDR3 DNA: TGTGCCAGCAGCCTTCGGACTGGGGAGAATGAGCAGTTCTTC; CDR3 protein: CASSLRTGENEQFF
V gene: TRBV29-1; clone size: -; D gene: -; J gene: TRBJ2-3; CDR3 DNA: TGCAGCGTGAGGTTGGAAGCGGTTAGCACAGATACGCAGTATTTT; CDR3 protein: CSVRLEAVSTDTQYF
V gene: TRBV5-4; clone size: -; D gene: TRBD1; J gene: TRBJ1-1; CDR3 DNA: TGTGCCAGCATCACCGGACAGGGGGCGAACACTGAAGCTTTCTTT; CDR3 protein: CASITGQGANTEAFF
V gene: TRBV5-1; clone size: few; D gene: -; J gene: TRBJ1-1; CDR3 DNA: TGCGCCAGCAGCTCCGGGACACCGGGCACTGAAGCTTTCTTT; CDR3 protein: CASSSGTPGTEAFF
V gene: TRBV30; clone size: -; D gene: -; J gene: TRBJ1-1; CDR3 DNA: TGTGCCTGGAGGACTGGACCGAACACTGAAGCTTTCTTT; CDR3 protein: CAWRTGPNTEAFF
V gene: TRBV6-5; clone size: few; D gene: TRBD1; J gene: TRBJ1-5; CDR3 DNA: TGTGCCAGCACTGACAGGGCCGGTCAGCCCCAGCATTTT; CDR3 protein: CASTDRAGQPQHF
V gene: TRBV5-1; clone size: -; D gene: TRBD1; J gene: TRBJ2-2; CDR3 DNA: TGCGCCAGCAGTCCCGGGACAGGGTACACCGGGGAGCTGTTTTTT; CDR3 protein: CASSPGTGYTGELFF
V gene: TRBV7-2; clone size: few; D gene: -; J gene: TRBJ2-6; CDR3 DNA: TGTGCCAGCAGCTTAAATCCGGCTGGGGCCAACGTCCTGACTTTC; CDR3 protein: CASSLNPAGANVLTF
V gene: TRBV7-2; clone size: -; D gene: -; J gene: TRBJ1-4; CDR3 DNA: TGTGCCAGCACCCCTAGATGGGGCAGGGAAAAACTGTTTTTT; CDR3 protein: CASTPRWGREKLFF
V gene: TRBV2; clone size: few; D gene: -; J gene: TRBJ2-7; CDR3 DNA: TGTGCCAGCAGCCCTCAGGGAGGTCGGCAGTACTTC; CDR3 protein: CASSPQGGRQYF
V gene: TRBV6-5; clone size: -; D gene: -; J gene: TRBJ2-7; CDR3 DNA: TGTGCCAGCAGTTACAGTAGAGCGCGCTACGAGCAGTACTTC; CDR3 protein: CASSYSRARYEQYF
V gene: TRBV6-1; clone size: -; D gene: -; J gene: TRBJ1-4; CDR3 DNA: TGTGCCAGCAGTGAGATTGGCAGTCAGCGGGAAAAACTGTTTTTT; CDR3 protein: CASSEIGSQREKLFF
V gene: TRBV30; clone size: -; D gene: -; J gene: TRBJ2-7; CDR3 DNA: TGTGCCTGGAGTGTATCACCGACAGAGCCGGCCTCTCTCACCTACGAGCGGTACTTC; CDR3 protein: CAWSVSPTEPASLTYERYF
V gene: TRBV27; clone size: -; D gene: -; J gene: TRBJ2-1; CDR3 DNA: TGTGCCAGCAGTTTAGAGGGGCGGGGTGAGCAGTTCTTC; CDR3 protein: CASSLEGRGEQFF
V gene: TRBV10-3; clone size: -; D gene: TRBD1; J gene: TRBJ2-2; CDR3 DNA: TGTGCCATCAGTCCACAGGGGGCGACCACCGGGGAGCTGTTTTTT; CDR3 protein: CAISPQGATTGELFF